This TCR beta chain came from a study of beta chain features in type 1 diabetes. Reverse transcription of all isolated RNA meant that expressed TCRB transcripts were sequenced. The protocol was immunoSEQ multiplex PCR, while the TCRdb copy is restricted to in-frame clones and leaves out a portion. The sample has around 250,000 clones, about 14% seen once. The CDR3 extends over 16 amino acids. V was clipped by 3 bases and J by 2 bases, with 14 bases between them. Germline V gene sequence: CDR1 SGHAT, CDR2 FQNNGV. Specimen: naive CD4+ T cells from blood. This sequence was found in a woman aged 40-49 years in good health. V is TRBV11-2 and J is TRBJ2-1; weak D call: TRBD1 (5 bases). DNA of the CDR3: TGTGCCAGCAGCTTCCGCGGCAGGGCAGCCTACAATGAGCAGTTCTTC. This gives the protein CASSFRGRAAYNEQFF.